This TCR beta chain was obtained from a study of T-cell memory formation after mild COVID-19. Study results and limitations: Contracting CD4+ clones sat mainly in CM and EM; CD8+ in EMRA.

The 5'RACE method, run with constant-segment primers, produced TCR alpha and TCR beta cDNA libraries (carrying sample barcodes and UMIs). TCRdb ran MiXCR on the 5' RACE reads and lists one entry per CDR3 protein. This sample has 300,000 to 350,000 distinct CDR3 sequences, with roughly 15% found just once. This clonotype was seen only a few times. Its target is unknown. The germline gives CDR1 SGHRS, CDR2 YFSETQ. The CDR3 totals 13 residues. Trimming removed 2 bases from V and 5 bases from J, with 10 bases in between. The receptor was isolated from a man aged 18 to 30 who had mild COVID-19 (a few samples of this study predate the infection). Cell type and time point are not known. The V call is TRBV5-1, the J call TRBJ2-5, with D perhaps matching TRBD1 or TRBD2 (5 bases each). Sequencing was done on a sample of PBMCs or a T cell subset sorted from them (not recorded which). Here the CDR3 DNA reads TGCGCCAGCAGCTTTGATAGGGACGAGACCCAGTACTTC. Its protein product is CASSFDRDETQYF.